The 25 T cell receptor beta chains below all came from one sample that was sequenced in a study of blood T cell repertoires in COVID-19 (dated by TCRdb to between 2020 and 2021). Library preparation was by the immunoSEQ multiplex PCR assay. The table was pulled from immuneACCESS by TCRdb, which kept in-frame rearrangements only. Such tables lose some clones; where checked, under half of the loss comes from unresolved V genes, and the rest has no known cause. The sample table holds 150,000 to 170,000 clones, of which 91% were seen once. Approximately 0.55% of the sample belongs to the ten largest clones. Input material: peripheral blood. The receptor set was obtained from a man aged 50 to 59 with acute or convalescent COVID-19.

The V call is TRBV3-1 (or the pseudogene TRBV3-2), the J call TRBJ1-2, with D tentatively TRBD1 (5 bases). CDR1 is LGHDT and CDR2 is YNNKEL in the germline V gene (reference sequence). Trimming took 2 bases from V and 0 from J, leaving 16 bases between them. CDR3 size: 17 residues. Here the CDR3 DNA reads TGTGCCAGCAGCCAAAGGGACCCCGGGGAGGCTAACTATGGCTACACCTTC. This codes for CASSQRDPGEANYGYTF.

The chain couples TRBV7-2 to TRBJ1-6; no firm D call. V lost 1 base, J lost 7 bases, and 11 bases lay in between. Germline CDR1 reads SGHTA; CDR2 reads FQGNSA. This CDR3 region has 15 residues. The CDR3 bases are TGTGCCAGCAGCTTAGAAGCGCTGTCCAATTCACCCCTCCACTTT. Translated: CASSLEALSNSPLHF.

The chain is built from TRBV27 and TRBJ1-5; 11 positions agree with TRBD1. The CDR3 has 16 residues. CDR1 is MNHEY, CDR2 SMNVEV, per germline (reference sequence). The V gene end was trimmed by 4 bases and the J gene end by 6 bases; junction bases not matched to a gene: 8. The CDR3 DNA reads TGTGCCAGCAGTTGGCCGGGACAGGGGGTATTTCAGCCCCAGCATTTT. Amino acid sequence: CASSWPGQGVFQPQHF.

This clone was counted between two and nine times. The chain is built from TRBV28 and TRBJ2-5, with TRBD1 matching over 7 bases. Germline V gene lookup returns CDR1 MDHEN and CDR2 SYDVKM. The length of the CDR3 is 13 residues. Trimming cost V 6 bases and J 2 bases; bases outside gene matches: 3. DNA for the CDR3: TGTGCCAGCAGGCTGGGACAGCAAGAGACCCAGTACTTC. Amino acid sequence: CASRLGQQETQYF.

J is TRBJ2-5 and V is TRBV28, with D tentatively TRBD1 (5 bases). Per the germline V gene, CDR1 is MDHEN and CDR2 is SYDVKM. This CDR3 comprises 14 residues. V lost 2 bases to trimming and J lost 2 bases, with 9 bases between them. This chain's CDR3 is CASSLRQGQETQYF. CDR3 DNA sequence: TGTGCCAGCAGTTTAAGGCAGGGTCAAGAGACCCAGTACTTC.

The rearrangement links TRBV19 to TRBJ1-4; no firm D call. Germline CDR1 reads LNHDA; CDR2 reads SQIVND (reference sequence). The germline V and J ends were trimmed by 7 bases and 4 bases, with 7 bases remaining between them. The CDR3 contains 12 residues. DNA for the CDR3: TGTGCCAGTACGCAGGATAATGAAAAACTGTTTTTT. It codes for CASTQDNEKLFF.

The rearrangement links TRBV25-1 to TRBJ1-3, with D perhaps TRBD1 (6 bases). Germline-derived CDR1 and CDR2 are MGHDK and SYGVNS. The V gene lost 2 bases and the J gene lost 1 base, with 6 bases spanning the gap. CDR3 size: 14 residues. CDR3 sequence reads: CASSERGSGNTIYF. Written as DNA, the CDR3 is TGTGCCAGCAGTGAAAGGGGGTCTGGAAACACCATATATTTT.

The chain is built from TRBV3-1 (or the pseudogene TRBV3-2) and TRBJ1-1, with D possibly matching TRBD1 (6 bases). Deletions cut 0 bases from V and 7 bases from J, with 12 bases between. The CDR3 spans 14 residues. Germline CDR1 LGHDT, CDR2 YNNKEL (reference sequence). CDR3 sequence reads: CASSQDLVQGEAFF. The CDR3 nucleotides are TGTGCCAGCAGCCAAGATCTTGTACAGGGTGAAGCTTTCTTT.

The chain links TRBV7-2 to TRBJ1-4; 8 nucleotides line up with TRBD1. The CDR3 sequence is 14 residues long. Germline CDR1 is SGHTA and CDR2 is FQGNSA. J lost 8 bases, V lost 2 bases, and 4 bases had no gene match. The DNA for the CDR3 is TGTGCCAGCAGCTTATCAGGGGGCGAGGAAAAACTGTTTTTT. Translating it yields CASSLSGGEEKLFF.

This chain links TRBV7-8 with TRBJ2-5; D not resolved. This CDR3 has 14 amino acids. V was cut by 6 bases and J by 0 bases, with 11 bases left in between. Germline assignment: CDR1 SGHVS and CDR2 FQNEAQ. The CDR3 nucleotides are TGTGCCAGCAGAGCCCAAATAGACCAAGAGACCCAGTACTTC. Translating gives CASRAQIDQETQYF.

The rearrangement joins TRBV5-1 to TRBJ2-1, with a possible D match to TRBD2 (5 bases). CDR3 length: 13 amino acids. The germline gives CDR1 SGHRS, CDR2 YFSETQ. Trimming removed 5 bases at V and 4 bases at J, with 10 bases between. CDR3 nucleotide sequence: TGCGCCAGCAGGCCGGACTTATACAATGAGCAGTTCTTC. Encoded protein: CASRPDLYNEQFF.

The V and J genes are TRBV10-1 and TRBJ2-1; 9 bases are shared with TRBD2. V lost 0 bases and J lost 7; bases outside the gene matches: 7. This CDR3 is 16 amino acids long. Germline CDR1 WNHNN, CDR2 SYGVQD (reference sequence). The CDR3 here is CASSESGSGRRNEQFF. The CDR3 nucleotides are TGCGCCAGCAGTGAGTCTGGTAGCGGGAGAAGGAATGAGCAGTTCTTC.

The chain uses TRBV28 and TRBJ2-5; the match to TRBD1 covers 7 bases. J gave up 1 base and V 8 bases, and 4 bases lay outside the gene matches. Germline V CDR1 and CDR2: MDHEN, SYDVKM. The CDR3 length is 13 residues. The DNA of the CDR3 is TGTGCCAGCGCCGGGACAGCCCAAGAGACCCAGTACTTC. Its translation: CASAGTAQETQYF. Filled out from reference TRBV28 and TRBJ2-5, the complete variable domain reads DVKVTQSSRYLVKRTGEKVFLECVQDMDHENMFWYRQDPGLGLRLIYFSYDVKMKEKGDIPEGYSVSREKKERFSLILESASTNQTSMYLCASAGTAQETQYFGPGTRLLVL.

The CDR3 is CASSHRADSKNSPLHF. As DNA, the CDR3 is TGCGCCAGCAGCCACCGTGCAGACAGCAAGAATTCACCCCTCCACTTT. This rearrangement joins TRBV23-1 to TRBJ1-6, with D tentatively TRBD1 (5 bases). TRBV23-1 is an ORF; its function is uncertain. The CDR3 totals 16 residues. Trimming removed 6 bases at V and 7 bases at J, with 19 bases between.

This sequence joins TRBV6-5 and TRBJ1-1; perhaps TRBD1 as D (5 bases). There are 15 residues in the CDR3. Germline V gene data show CDR1 as MNHEY and CDR2 as SVGAGI. Trimming stripped 5 bases from V and 2 bases from J, with 15 bases between. The CDR3 coding sequence is TGTGCCAGCAGTATTCGACAGTCTCTCAACACTGAAGCTTTCTTT. Its protein product is CASSIRQSLNTEAFF.

This clone was counted a single time. The CDR3: CASSPFSGQGANTQYF. CDR3 DNA sequence: TGTGCCAGCTCACCATTTTCGGGACAGGGGGCGAATACGCAGTATTTT. This chain uses TRBV18 with TRBJ2-3; 12 bases are a match to TRBD1. Germline-derived CDR1 and CDR2 are KGHSH and LQKENI. V was pared by 2 bases and J by 7 bases, with 7 bases of the junction left unmatched. This CDR3 spans 16 amino acids.

Here the CDR3 reads CASSYTGGRDYNEQFF. CDR3 nucleotides: TGTGCCAGCAGTTACACGGGAGGCAGGGATTACAATGAGCAGTTCTTC. The V call is TRBV6-2 or TRBV6-3, the J call TRBJ2-1, with 7 bases lining up with TRBD2. Trimming at V came to 2 bases and at J to 4 bases, leaving 8 bases not matched to a gene. The CDR3 totals 16 residues. Germline loops: CDR1 MNHEY, CDR2 SVGEGT.

The chain joins TRBV11-3 to TRBJ2-5; 8 bases are shared with TRBD1. V shed 4 bases, J shed 2 bases, and the junction held 6 bases outside the gene matches. The CDR3 is 15 amino acids. Germline V gene data show CDR1 as SGHNT and CDR2 as YENEEA. CDR3 residues: CASSSPRQGQETQYF. CDR3 in DNA: TGTGCCAGCAGCTCCCCCCGACAGGGGCAAGAGACCCAGTACTTC.

This chain joins TRBV6-1 and TRBJ1-2, with 9 bases aligning to TRBD1. Unmatched junction bases numbered 3, after V lost 3 bases and J lost 7 bases. The CDR3 covers 13 residues. Per the germline V gene, CDR1 is MNHNS and CDR2 is SASEGT. CDR3 DNA sequence: TGTGCCAGCAGTGAGGGACAGGGCCTTGGCTACACCTTC. Translating gives CASSEGQGLGYTF.

The chain combines TRBV27 with TRBJ2-3; 8 bases align to TRBD1. J lost 9 bases, V lost 5 bases, and 4 bases had no gene match. Germline V gene lookup returns CDR1 MNHEY and CDR2 SMNVEV (reference sequence). The CDR3 is made up of 12 amino acids. DNA of the CDR3: TGTGCCAGCAGTACAGGGGGAGGCACGCAGTATTTT. Amino acid sequence: CASSTGGGTQYF.

The chain employs TRBV9 and TRBJ2-2; 7 bases match TRBD2. CDR3 length equals 15 residues. The V segment lost 0 bases and the J segment 7 bases; nucleotides outside the gene matches: 6. CDR1 and CDR2 from the germline V gene are SGDLS and YYNGEE. The CDR3 DNA reads TGTGCCAGCAGCGTAGATACGGGGGAGGGCGGGGAGCTGTTTTTT. It translates to CASSVDTGEGGELFF.

This chain connects TRBV24-1 to TRBJ1-4; D is uncertain. V was cut by 3 bases and J by 7 bases, with 26 bases left in between. The CDR3 runs 19 residues. Germline lookup yields CDR1 KGHDR and CDR2 SFDVKD. CDR3 nucleotides: TGTGCCACCAGTGATACCCCGAAGTCGCGCCCCGATTCTTTTGAAAAACTGTTTTTT. Residues: CATSDTPKSRPDSFEKLFF.

The chain links TRBV19 to TRBJ2-2; maybe TRBD2 (6 bases). The CDR3 has 12 amino acids. CDR1 LNHDA and CDR2 SQIVND come from the germline V gene (reference sequence). The CDR3 here is CAVRGNTGELFF. The CDR3 DNA is TGTGCGGTGCGGGGTAACACCGGGGAGCTGTTTTTT.

The chain carries TRBV6-1 and TRBJ2-2; D is undetermined. This CDR3 spans 14 amino acids. Germline CDR1 and CDR2: MNHNS and SASEGT. V was cut by 3 bases and J by 7 bases, with 12 bases left in between. CDR3 in amino acids: CASSEGRAGGELFF. CDR3 DNA sequence: TGTGCCAGCAGTGAGGGTAGAGCAGGCGGGGAGCTGTTTTTT.

This chain links TRBV5-1 with TRBJ2-5; 15 bases are a match to TRBD2. The CDR3 runs to 15 residues. J lost 5 bases, V lost 4 bases, and 3 bases had no gene match. Germline CDR1 SGHRS, CDR2 YFSETQ. The CDR3 here is CASSTGLAGGETQYF. The CDR3 bases are TGCGCCAGCAGCACGGGACTAGCGGGAGGTGAGACCCAGTACTTC.